This TCR beta chain was captured in a study of blood T cells in healthy people across ages. Regarding the study as a whole: Higher diversity, along with more naive CD4+ cells, distinguished long-lived donors from aged donors.

Ten or more counts support this clonotype. Its antigen is as yet unknown. At one of its ends the junction is not consistent with the germline gene, which may arise from a read error. A sample-barcoded 5' primer and a J-beta primer mix were used in a second PCR of about 7 to 11 cycles. TCRdb itself ran the 5' RACE reads through MiXCR, one entry per CDR3 protein. This table has some 800,000 distinct CDR3 sequences, roughly 25% appearing once. Germline V gene sequence: CDR1 SQVTM, CDR2 ANQGSEA. The CDR3 spans 13 residues. The sample was also linked to a second study, of T cells of mothers and their children.

Sequencing was performed on blood. The receptor was isolated from a boy between 10 and 17 years old in good health. This chain connects TRBV29-1 to TRBJ2-5; D is ambiguous. The closer fit of TRBJ2-7 to the DNA end suggests the J call may be wrong. CDR3 protein: CSVEDTLSYEQYF. The DNA of the CDR3 is TGCAGCGTCGAAGATACTCTATCCTACGAGCAGTACTTC.